Listed here is a single TCR beta chain. Its specificity is unknown. The data were obtained in a study of identical twins. General study results and limits: Among out-of-frame alpha sequences shared by twins, low generation probability occurred in excess. Abundant beta clonotypes from cord blood bore fewer insertions; memory repertoires lacked this pattern.

Trimming left V 0 bases short and J 3 bases short, with 12 bases between. Per the germline V gene, CDR1 is GTSNPN and CDR2 is SVGIG (reference sequence). The CDR3 covers 15 residues. cDNA carried unique molecular identifiers, and a universal primer site was added by template switching. TCRdb redid the calling of the 5' RACE reads with MiXCR, one entry per CDR3 protein. The repertoire has approximately 700,000 distinct CDR3 sequences, around 6% of them found once; the top ten carry roughly 1.6%. The chain combines TRBV30 with TRBJ1-5, with TRBD1 as a possible D gene (6 bases). This clonotype was sampled from a man between 18 and 35 years old in good health. Material for sequencing was naive T cells sorted from blood. The CDR3 region is CAWSVRGALNQPQHF. The CDR3 region has the DNA TGTGCCTGGAGTGTACGGGGGGCTCTCAATCAGCCCCAGCATTTT.